This TCR beta chain was documented in a study of blood T cell repertoires in COVID-19. Study in general: Donors in the United States, Italy and Spain gave samples during acute or convalescent COVID-19.

In the original workflow: Reference gene primers were amplified, and this amplification served to estimate nucleated cell counts. The data were produced by immunoSEQ multiplex PCR, yet TCRdb's version contains in-frame clones alone and is incomplete. V, J and clone size derive from that table, while D and trimming were established from the DNA sequence. Of roughly 140,000 clones in the sample, 84% were seen once. V lost 3 bases and J lost 5, with 13 bases in between. The germline CDR1 and CDR2 sequences are LNHNV and YYDKDF (reference sequence). CDR3 length: 14 amino acids. The chain recombines TRBV15 with TRBJ2-5; possibly TRBD1 for D (6 bases). This clonotype was sampled from a human donor in a cohort sampled during active COVID-19. Material: peripheral blood. CDR3 amino acids: CATSRGTNGETQYF. Written as DNA, the CDR3 is TGTGCCACCAGCAGGGGGACAAACGGGGAGACCCAGTACTTC.